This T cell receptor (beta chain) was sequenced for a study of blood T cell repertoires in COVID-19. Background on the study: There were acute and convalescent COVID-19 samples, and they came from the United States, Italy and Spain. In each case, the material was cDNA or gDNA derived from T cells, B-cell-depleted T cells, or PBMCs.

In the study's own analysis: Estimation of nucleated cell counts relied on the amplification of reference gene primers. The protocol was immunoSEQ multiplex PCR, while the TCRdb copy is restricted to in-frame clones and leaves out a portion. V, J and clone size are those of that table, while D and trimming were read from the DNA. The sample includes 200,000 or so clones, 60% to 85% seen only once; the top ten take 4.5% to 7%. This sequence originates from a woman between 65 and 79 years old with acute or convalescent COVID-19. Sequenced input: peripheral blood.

The CDR3 coding sequence is TGTGCCAGCAGCTCTCGGGGCGGGAGGGTATACAATGAGCAGTTCTTC. Translated: CASSSRGGRVYNEQFF. The V call is TRBV28, the J call TRBJ2-1, with TRBD2 identical over 9 bases. This CDR3 has 16 residues. J gave up 4 bases and V 6 bases, and 10 bases lay outside the gene matches. The V gene's germline CDR1 is MDHEN and CDR2 SYDVKM.